One sample yielded the 11 T cell receptor beta chains listed below, sequenced in a study of post-analysis software for immune sequencing data. Study observations and caveats: Compared with controls, patients had more of about 5 TRBV segments, including TRBV5-6, TRBV5-1 and TRBV20-1.

For these receptors, no antigen is known. Unique molecular identifiers had been added to the TCR beta cDNA libraries. TCRdb recomputed calls from the PCR reads with MiXCR, one row per CDR3 protein. The sample holds about 820,000 distinct CDR3 sequences, about 50% seen once. The material sequenced was blood. All receptors derive from a girl aged 5-17 years with multiple sclerosis.

J is TRBJ2-7 and V is TRBV7-8; D is perhaps TRBD1 (6 bases). V was trimmed by 3 bases and J by 3 bases, leaving 12 bases between them. CDR1 is SGHVS, CDR2 FQNEAQ, per germline. There are 14 residues in the CDR3. The DNA of the CDR3 is TGTGCCAGCAGCTTTTGGGGGCAGGGCTACGAGCAGTACTTC. Amino acid sequence: CASSFWGQGYEQYF.

The chain combines TRBV7-9 with TRBJ1-1; weak D call: TRBD1 (5 bases). CDR3 size: 15 residues. CDR1 SEHNR and CDR2 FQNEAQ come from the germline V gene (reference sequence). V lost 5 bases and J 6 bases, leaving 19 bases between the germline ends. This CDR3 reads CASSPLGAGLSEAFF. CDR3 nucleotides: TGTGCCAGCAGCCCCCTCGGGGCTGGTCTATCTGAAGCTTTCTTT. Full variable domain (missing parts from reference TRBV7-9 and TRBJ1-1): DTGVSQNPRHKITKRGQNVTFRCDPISEHNRLYWYRQTLGQGPEFLTYFQNEAQLEKSRLLSDRFSAERPKGSFSTLEIQRTEQGDSAMYLCASSPLGAGLSEAFFGQGTRLTVV.

This chain connects TRBV5-1 to TRBJ2-4, with 7 bases matching TRBD2. Per the germline V gene, CDR1 is SGHRS and CDR2 is YFSETQ. Trimming cost V 0 bases and J 0 bases; bases outside gene matches: 6. This CDR3 comprises 17 residues. DNA for the CDR3: TGCGCCAGCAGCTTGGACCCGGGGGGACTAGCCAAAAACATTCAGTACTTC. This sequence encodes CASSLDPGGLAKNIQYF.

This clonotype was seen more than once but under ten times. The chain combines TRBV6-2 or TRBV6-3 with TRBJ2-5; 8 bases fit TRBD2. Germline V gives CDR1 MNHEY, CDR2 SVGEGT. V was clipped by 7 bases and J by 7 bases; unmatched bases: 8. This CDR3 has 13 residues. The DNA for the CDR3 is TGTGCCAGCACCCTAGCGGGCTCAGGGACCCAGTACTTC. Its protein product is CASTLAGSGTQYF.

The genes are TRBV9 and TRBJ2-5; TRBD1 matches 11 bases. The DNA end favors TRBJ2-7, so the J call may be wrong. In germline, CDR1 is SGDLS, CDR2 YYNGEE. This CDR3 region has 15 residues. CDR3 region: CASSNRDRGGYEQYF. In DNA, the CDR3 is TGTGCCAGCAGCAACCGGGACAGGGGGGGCTACGAGCAGTACTTC.

The genes are TRBV20-1 and TRBJ2-1; 10 positions match TRBD2. Germline V CDR1 and CDR2: DFQATT, SNEGSKA (reference sequence). Germline trimming cut 6 bases from V and 8 bases from J; bases unmatched to any gene: 13. There are 15 residues in the CDR3. The chain's CDR3 is CSAVGLAGGGDEQFF. DNA for the CDR3: TGCAGTGCAGTGGGCTTAGCGGGGGGTGGAGATGAGCAGTTCTTC.

Points on this clonotype: One junction end does not reproduce the germline sequence, and a read error may be involved. This rearrangement joins TRBV7-3 to TRBJ2-1, with no clear D. The CDR3 covers 18 residues. Germline assignment: CDR1 SGHTA and CDR2 FQGTGA. The DNA of the CDR3 is TGTGGCAGCAGCTTAAACTTTGAAACGCCTAGCTCCTACAATGAGCAGTTCTTC. Translation gives CGSSLNFETPSSYNEQFF.

This clonotype has only one observation. The chain has TRBV9 and TRBJ2-7; 7 nucleotides match TRBD2. Germline loops: CDR1 SGDLS, CDR2 YYNGEE. V dropped 0 bases and J dropped 4; count of bases not matched to a gene: 4. The CDR3 is made up of 14 amino acids. The CDR3 DNA reads TGTGCCAGCAGCGTAGGGCTAGCGGTGTACGAGCAGTACTTC. This codes for CASSVGLAVYEQYF.

The chain is built from TRBV6-2 or TRBV6-3 and TRBJ2-1; 13 bases fit TRBD2. Per germline, CDR1 MNHEY and CDR2 SVGEGT. V trimming: 2 bases; J trimming: 9 bases; junction bases outside the gene matches: 7. CDR3 length: 16 residues. CDR3 sequence reads: CASSYIGLAGVGEQFF. The CDR3 nucleotides are TGTGCCAGCAGTTACATAGGACTAGCGGGAGTAGGTGAGCAGTTCTTC.

This chain connects TRBV29-1 to TRBJ2-3; 7 bases agree with TRBD2. The CDR3 sequence is 14 residues long. Germline V gene sequence: CDR1 SQVTM, CDR2 ANQGSEA. The V gene end was trimmed by 8 bases and the J gene end by 0 bases; junction bases not matched to a gene: 8. The CDR3 region is CSFGLGISTDTQYF. The CDR3 nucleotides read TGCAGCTTCGGACTAGGAATAAGCACAGATACGCAGTATTTT.

This chain joins TRBV5-1 and TRBJ1-2, with 7 bases identical to TRBD1. Germline values: CDR1 SGHRS, CDR2 YFSETQ. The CDR3 totals 14 residues. J lost 8 bases, V lost 0 bases, and 7 bases had no gene match. CDR3 DNA: TGCGCCAGCAGCTTGGTCGCCTGGGGACAGGGCTACACCTTC. It encodes CASSLVAWGQGYTF.